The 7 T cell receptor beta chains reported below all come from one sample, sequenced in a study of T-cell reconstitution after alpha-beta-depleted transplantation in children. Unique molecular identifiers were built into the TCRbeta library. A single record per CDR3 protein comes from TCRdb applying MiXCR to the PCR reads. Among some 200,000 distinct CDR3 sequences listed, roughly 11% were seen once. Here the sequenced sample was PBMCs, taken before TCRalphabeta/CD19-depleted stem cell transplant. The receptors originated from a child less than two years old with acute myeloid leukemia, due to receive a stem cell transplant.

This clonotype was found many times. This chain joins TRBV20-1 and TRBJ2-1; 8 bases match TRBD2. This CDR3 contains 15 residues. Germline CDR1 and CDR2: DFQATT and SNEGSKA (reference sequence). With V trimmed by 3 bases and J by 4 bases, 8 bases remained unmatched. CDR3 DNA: TGCAGTGCTAGGATCCGACTAGCGACGTACAATGAGCAGTTCTTC. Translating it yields CSARIRLATYNEQFF.

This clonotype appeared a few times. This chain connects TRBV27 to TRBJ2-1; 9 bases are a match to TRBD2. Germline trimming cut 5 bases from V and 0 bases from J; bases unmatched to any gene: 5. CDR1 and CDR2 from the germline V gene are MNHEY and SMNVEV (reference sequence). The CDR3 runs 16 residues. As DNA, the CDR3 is TGTGCCAGCAGTCTCCTAGCGGGGAGCTCCTACAATGAGCAGTTCTTC. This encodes CASSLLAGSSYNEQFF.

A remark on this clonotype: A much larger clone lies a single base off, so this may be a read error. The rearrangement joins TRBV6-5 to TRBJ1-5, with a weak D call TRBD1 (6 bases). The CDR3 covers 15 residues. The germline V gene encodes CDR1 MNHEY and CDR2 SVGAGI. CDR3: CASNYVAGGNQPQHF. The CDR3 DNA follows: TGTGCCAGCAATTACGTAGCAGGGGGCAATCAGCCCCAGCATTTT.

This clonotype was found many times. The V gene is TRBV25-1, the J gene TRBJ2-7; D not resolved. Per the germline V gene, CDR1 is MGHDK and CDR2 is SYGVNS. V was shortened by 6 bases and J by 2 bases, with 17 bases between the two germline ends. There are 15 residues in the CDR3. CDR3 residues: CASRRSAGRTYEQYF. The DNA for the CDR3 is TGTGCCAGCAGGAGGTCCGCTGGACGAACCTACGAGCAGTACTTC.

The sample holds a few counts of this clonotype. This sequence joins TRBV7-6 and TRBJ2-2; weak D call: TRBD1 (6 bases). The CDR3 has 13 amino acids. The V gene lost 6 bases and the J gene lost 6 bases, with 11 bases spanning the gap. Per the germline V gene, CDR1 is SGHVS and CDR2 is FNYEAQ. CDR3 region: CASRETGSGELFF. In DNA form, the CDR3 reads TGTGCCAGCAGGGAAACAGGGTCCGGGGAGCTGTTTTTT.

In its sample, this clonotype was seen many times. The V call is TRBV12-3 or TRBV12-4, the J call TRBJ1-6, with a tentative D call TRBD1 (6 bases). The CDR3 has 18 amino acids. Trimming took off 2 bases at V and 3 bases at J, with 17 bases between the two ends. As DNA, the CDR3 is TGTGCCAGCAGTTTAACGCCGGGGGGGCCCCTCTATAATTCACCCCTCCACTTT. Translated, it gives CASSLTPGGPLYNSPLHF.

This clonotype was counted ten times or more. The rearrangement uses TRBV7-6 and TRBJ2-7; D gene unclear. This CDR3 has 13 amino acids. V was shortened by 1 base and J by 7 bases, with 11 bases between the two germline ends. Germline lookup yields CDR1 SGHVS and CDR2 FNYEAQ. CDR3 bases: TGTGCCAGCAGCTTAGATTGGGCGGCAGAGCAGTACTTC. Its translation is CASSLDWAAEQYF.